Sequencing of this T cell receptor (beta chain) was carried out in a study of blood T cell repertoires in COVID-19. Cohorts were determined from participant-reported clinical history. This CDR3 has 14 amino acids. V lost 3 bases to trimming and J lost 7 bases, with 12 bases between them. Germline V gene lookup returns CDR1 LNHNV and CDR2 YYDKDF (reference sequence). In the study's own analysis: Reference gene primer amplification gave nucleated cell count estimates. Profiled with immunoSEQ multiplex PCR; TCRdb holds only in-frame clones, not every one. D and trimming come from the DNA, and the V and J calls and clone size come from that table. Seen here are over 200,000 clones, around nine tenths observed once, and the top ten hold approximately 10%.

This TCR was recovered from a young man who had recovered from COVID-19. The sequenced sample consisted of PBMCs or T cells enriched from blood (not recorded which). V and J are TRBV15 and TRBJ2-2; a weak D match, TRBD2 (5 bases). The CDR3 here is CATSRGSSFGELFF. CDR3 nucleotides: TGTGCCACCAGCAGGGGGTCTAGCTTCGGGGAGCTGTTTTTT.